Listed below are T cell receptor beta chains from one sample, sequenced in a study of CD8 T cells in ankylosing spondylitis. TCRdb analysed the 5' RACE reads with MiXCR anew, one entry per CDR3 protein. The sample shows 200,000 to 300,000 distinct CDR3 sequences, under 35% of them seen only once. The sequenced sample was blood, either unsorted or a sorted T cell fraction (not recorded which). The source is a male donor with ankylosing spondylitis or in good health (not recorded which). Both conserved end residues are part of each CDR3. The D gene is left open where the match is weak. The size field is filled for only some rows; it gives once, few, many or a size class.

CDR3nt: TGTGCCAGCAGTACCACGGCTAGCGGAGACACAGATACGCAGTATTTT
CDR3aa: CASSTTASGDTDTQYF
j_gene: TRBJ2-3
abundance: few
v_gene: TRBV27
d_gene: TRBD2

CDR3nt: TGTGCCAGCAGCTTAGGGACAGCCTTCCCATATGGCTACACCTTC
CDR3aa: CASSLGTAFPYGYTF
j_gene: TRBJ1-2
abundance: .
v_gene: TRBV7-9
d_gene: .

CDR3nt: TGTGCCACCCAGACAGGAGATCCTAACGGGCAAGAGACCCAGTACTTC
CDR3aa: CATQTGDPNGQETQYF
j_gene: TRBJ2-5
abundance: .
v_gene: TRBV10-3
d_gene: .

CDR3nt: TGTGCCAGCAGTTTAGGGCAGATTATCTACGAGCAGTACTTC
CDR3aa: CASSLGQIIYEQYF
j_gene: TRBJ2-7
abundance: few
v_gene: TRBV12-3/TRBV12-4
d_gene: .

CDR3nt: TGCAGCGTTTCCGGAGGGCTAGGCTATGGCTACACCTTC
CDR3aa: CSVSGGLGYGYTF
j_gene: TRBJ1-2
abundance: .
v_gene: TRBV29-1
d_gene: .

CDR3nt: TGTGCCAGCACCGCGGGACAGCCCTATGGCTACACCTTC
CDR3aa: CASTAGQPYGYTF
j_gene: TRBJ1-2
abundance: .
v_gene: TRBV12-3/TRBV12-4
d_gene: TRBD1

CDR3nt: TGCAGTGCTAGAGATCGCACAGCAGGGAATGAGCAGTTCTTC
CDR3aa: CSARDRTAGNEQFF
j_gene: TRBJ2-1
abundance: few
v_gene: TRBV20-1
d_gene: .

CDR3nt: TGCGCCAGCAGCGCACAGGGCCAACCCCTCGCTAACTATGGCTACACCTTC
CDR3aa: CASSAQGQPLANYGYTF
j_gene: TRBJ1-2
abundance: .
v_gene: TRBV5-1
d_gene: .

CDR3nt: TGTGCCAGCAGCACTGCAGGGGGAGAGACCCAGTACTTC
CDR3aa: CASSTAGGETQYF
j_gene: TRBJ2-5
abundance: .
v_gene: TRBV7-9
d_gene: TRBD1

CDR3nt: TGTGCCAGCAGCTCTCAGGGTTTCTCTGGGGCCAACGTCCTGACTTTC
CDR3aa: CASSSQGFSGANVLTF
j_gene: TRBJ2-6
abundance: .
v_gene: TRBV12-3/TRBV12-4
d_gene: .

CDR3nt: TGTGCCAGCAGTTTAAGCAGGGCCGAGCAGTACTTC
CDR3aa: CASSLSRAEQYF
j_gene: TRBJ2-7
abundance: .
v_gene: TRBV28
d_gene: .

CDR3nt: TGTGCCACCGGGACTAGCGGGGGGAATGAGCAGTTCTTC
CDR3aa: CATGTSGGNEQFF
j_gene: TRBJ2-1
abundance: few
v_gene: TRBV6-1
d_gene: TRBD2

CDR3nt: TGTGCCAGCAGTTCGCAAAGGGGGCCACAAGAGACCCAGTACTTC
CDR3aa: CASSSQRGPQETQYF
j_gene: TRBJ2-5
abundance: .
v_gene: TRBV7-9
d_gene: TRBD1